Shown below are 21 T cell receptor beta chains from a single sample sequenced in a study of STAT5B mutations in CD4+ large granular lymphocyte leukemia. Repertoires were generated with immunoSEQ multiplex PCR, while TCRdb's copy carries only in-frame clones and drops some. The profile shows tens of thousands of clones, just under 75% of them singletons. The sequencing input was CD4+ T cells from blood buffy coats. These receptors were taken from a human donor in good health.

CDR3 nucleotides: TGTGCCAGCAGCGGGCGCCTGGGGGGGGGTCAAGAGACCCAGTACTTC. Amino acids: CASSGRLGGGQETQYF. J is TRBJ2-5 and V is TRBV7-8, with 7 bases aligning to TRBD2. Germline V CDR1 and CDR2: SGHVS, FQNEAQ. Germline trimming cut 5 bases from V and 2 bases from J; bases unmatched to any gene: 11. The CDR3 has 16 residues.

The gene calls are TRBV9 and TRBJ2-2; possibly TRBD1 for D (6 bases). V lost 3 bases and J 6 bases, leaving 9 bases between the germline ends. The CDR3 runs to 13 residues. Per germline, CDR1 SGDLS and CDR2 YYNGEE. The CDR3 region is CASSEQGPGELFF. DNA for the CDR3: TGTGCCAGCAGCGAACAGGGTCCCGGGGAGCTGTTTTTT. The full variable domain, its missing parts supplied by reference TRBV9 and TRBJ2-2, is DSGVTQTPKHLITATGQRVTLRCSPRSGDLSVYWYQQSLDQGLQFLIQYYNGEERAKGNILERFSAQQFPDLHSELNLSSLELGDSALYFCASSEQGPGELFFGEGSRLTVL.

The J gene is TRBJ2-5, the V gene TRBV12-2; the table calls TRBD2, which could not be checked here. TRBV12-2 is flagged as a pseudogene. The length of the CDR3 is 19 residues. The CDR3 DNA is TGTGCAAGTCGCTTAGCTCCCGAAGCACCCGAGGTTTGGCAAGAGACCCAGTACTTC. Translating gives CASRLAPEAPEVWQETQYF.

This chain uses TRBV6-1 with TRBJ2-3, with no clear D. Germline CDR1 MNHNS, CDR2 SASEGT. The CDR3 runs 14 residues. V lost 1 base, J lost 6 bases, and 11 bases lay in between. CDR3 sequence reads: CASSEVFLGDTQYF. CDR3 sequence (DNA): TGTGCCAGCAGTGAAGTCTTCCTCGGTGATACGCAGTATTTT.

This chain joins TRBV14 and TRBJ1-1; D remains ambiguous. CDR3 length: 13 residues. V lost 6 bases to trimming and J lost 5 bases, with 13 bases between them. Germline V gives CDR1 SGHDN, CDR2 FVKESK. As DNA, the CDR3 is TGTGCCAGCAGTCGAAGTCGGGGTACTGAAGCTTTCTTT. This encodes CASSRSRGTEAFF.

This clone occurred once. The V call is TRBV19, the J call TRBJ1-5; D possibly corresponds to TRBD1 (6 bases). This CDR3 region has 18 residues. Germline V CDR1 and CDR2: LNHDA, SQIVND (reference sequence). V gave up 5 bases and J gave up 6 bases, with 26 bases separating them. The CDR3 DNA sequence: TGTGCCAGTAGTGGAACGGGGGGCTCAATCACCTACAGTCAGCCCCAGCATTTT. The encoded protein is CASSGTGGSITYSQPQHF. The whole variable domain, remainder taken from reference TRBV19 and TRBJ1-5, is DGGITQSPKYLFRKEGQNVTLSCEQNLNHDAMYWYRQDPGQGLRLIYYSQIVNDFQKGDIAEGYSVSREKKESFPLTVTSAQKNPTAFYLCASSGTGGSITYSQPQHFGDGTRLSIL.

The chain is built from TRBV7-2 and TRBJ2-3; perhaps TRBD2 as D (5 bases). Deletions cut 3 bases from V and 6 bases from J, with 16 bases between. This CDR3 region has 15 residues. Germline CDR1 is SGHTA and CDR2 is FQGNSA. The CDR3 here is CASSFDGSSGDTQYF. In nucleotides, the CDR3 is TGTGCCAGCAGCTTCGACGGCTCCTCGGGGGATACGCAGTATTTT.

This rearrangement joins TRBV7-6 to TRBJ1-1, with a possible D match to TRBD1 (6 bases). Between the trimmed V and J ends, which lost 6 bases and 4 bases, there was a span of 12 bases. Germline CDR1 reads SGHVS; CDR2 reads FNYEAQ. The CDR3 runs 13 residues. CDR3 nucleotide sequence: TGTGCCAGCAGTAAAACAGGGAGCACTGAAGCTTTCTTT. Its translation is CASSKTGSTEAFF.

The sample holds one count of this clone. Germline and junction disagree at one end, which may indicate a read error. The V and J genes are TRBV5-8 and TRBJ1-2; 8 nucleotides match TRBD1. Germline values: CDR1 SGHTS, CDR2 YDEGEE. The CDR3 has 19 amino acids. In nucleotides, the CDR3 is TGTGCCCGCAGACCGAAACCGACAGGGGAGTCCGCCCCTAACTATGGCTACACCTTC. Its translation: CARRPKPTGESAPNYGYTF.

The chain couples TRBV9 to TRBJ2-7; 8 bases agree with TRBD1. V shed 0 bases and J 2 bases; nucleotides not matched to a gene: 4. The CDR3 is 15 amino acids. Germline CDR1 is SGDLS and CDR2 is YYNGEE. CDR3 DNA: TGTGCCAGCAGCGTAGGCCGGGGACAGGCCTACGAGCAGTACTTC. Protein product: CASSVGRGQAYEQYF.

The chain combines TRBV10-3 with TRBJ1-1; D may be TRBD1 (5 bases). The V end lost 0 bases, the J end lost 4 bases, and 21 bases lay between the germline ends. Germline loops: CDR1 ENHRY, CDR2 SYGVKD. This CDR3 is 18 amino acids long. CDR3 in amino acids: CAISESGVRESGGTEAFF. The CDR3 DNA reads as TGTGCCATCAGTGAGTCCGGGGTCAGGGAAAGTGGGGGCACTGAAGCTTTCTTT.

The gene calls are TRBV2 and TRBJ1-5; 11 nucleotides match TRBD1. The junction had 11 bases not matched to a gene; V was cut back by 4 bases and J by 0 bases. The CDR3 contains 19 residues. Germline lookup yields CDR1 SNHLY and CDR2 FYNNEI. As DNA, the CDR3 is TGTGCCAGCAGTGGCCCCCAGGACAGGGGGCCTAATAGCAATCAGCCCCAGCATTTT. Translating it yields CASSGPQDRGPNSNQPQHF.

The chain couples TRBV2 to TRBJ1-2; D remains unclear. The CDR3 extends over 12 amino acids. Trimming removed 0 bases at V and 8 bases at J, with 7 bases between. CDR1 is SNHLY and CDR2 is FYNNEI in the germline V gene. CDR3 nucleotide sequence: TGTGCCAGCAGTGAAGCTTCCCGAGGCTACACCTTC. This encodes CASSEASRGYTF.

The CDR3 region is CASSSLAGVQHTEAFF. As DNA, the CDR3 is TGTGCCAGCAGTTCTCTCGCAGGGGTACAGCACACTGAAGCTTTCTTT. The chain couples TRBV27 to TRBJ1-1, with a weak D call TRBD1 (6 bases). Per the germline V gene, CDR1 is MNHEY and CDR2 is SMNVEV (reference sequence). V was clipped by 4 bases and J by 3 bases, with 18 bases between them. The CDR3 loop spans 16 amino acids.

The chain carries TRBV19 and TRBJ2-1, with a possible D match to TRBD2 (6 bases). This CDR3 contains 15 residues. Trimming removed 4 bases from V and 5 bases from J, with 15 bases in between. Germline values: CDR1 LNHDA, CDR2 SQIVND (reference sequence). The chain's CDR3 is CASSNGRLVNNEQFF. DNA for the CDR3: TGTGCCAGTAGTAATGGGAGACTAGTGAACAATGAGCAGTTCTTC.

V gene TRBV7-9 combines with J gene TRBJ1-1; 8 nucleotides agree with TRBD1. V lost 6 bases and J lost 5; bases outside the gene matches: 8. The CDR3 consists of 14 residues. The germline gives CDR1 SEHNR, CDR2 FQNEAQ (reference sequence). The CDR3 spells CASSPTGVGTEAFF. The CDR3 bases are TGTGCCAGCAGTCCGACAGGGGTCGGGACTGAAGCTTTCTTT.

The CDR3 bases are TGTGCCAGCAGCTTCAGCGGGAGGGCCCCGAACACCGGGGAGCTGTTTTTT. Translated: CASSFSGRAPNTGELFF. The chain joins TRBV7-3 to TRBJ2-2; 10 positions agree with TRBD2. CDR3 length: 17 residues. Unmatched junction bases numbered 4, after V lost 3 bases and J lost 0 bases. Germline V gene sequence: CDR1 SGHTA, CDR2 FQGTGA. The whole variable domain, remainder taken from reference TRBV7-3 and TRBJ2-2, is GAGVSQTPSNKVTEKGKYVELRCDPISGHTALYWYRQSLGQGPEFLIYFQGTGAADDSGLPNDRFFAVRPEGSVSTLKIQRTERGDSAVYLCASSFSGRAPNTGELFFGEGSRLTVL.

The chain couples TRBV5-1 to TRBJ2-1; D gene unclear. The germline CDR1 and CDR2 sequences are SGHRS and YFSETQ. The V and J ends lost 4 bases and 0 bases respectively, with 8 bases between them. The CDR3 is 14 amino acids. CDR3 region: CASSVQVSYNEQFF. The DNA for the CDR3 is TGCGCCAGCAGCGTCCAGGTCTCCTACAATGAGCAGTTCTTC.

The chain combines TRBV6-6 with TRBJ2-1; the match to TRBD1 covers 9 bases. The trim removed 6 bases at V and 6 bases at J, leaving 12 bases unmatched. The V gene's germline CDR1 is MNHNY and CDR2 SVGAGI (reference sequence). The CDR3 is 16 amino acids. CDR3: CASRTKDRGGGNEQFF. The CDR3 DNA reads TGTGCCAGCAGAACTAAGGACAGGGGAGGAGGCAATGAGCAGTTCTTC.

This sequence joins TRBV6-5 and TRBJ1-2, with D perhaps TRBD1 (5 bases). Germline V gene lookup returns CDR1 MNHEY and CDR2 SVGAGI. V was trimmed by 3 bases and J by 6 bases, leaving 14 bases between them. There are 14 residues in the CDR3. In DNA, the CDR3 is TGTGCCAGCAGTTATACATCGGGGCAGGATGGCTACACCTTC. Translation gives CASSYTSGQDGYTF.

The gene calls are TRBV6-1 and TRBJ1-3; weak D call: TRBD1 (6 bases). Germline CDR1 MNHNS, CDR2 SASEGT. The CDR3 contains 14 residues. Trimming stripped 4 bases from V and 4 bases from J, with 11 bases between. CDR3: CASSGRGSGNTIYF. For the CDR3, the DNA is TGTGCCAGCAGTGGCAGGGGTTCCGGAAACACCATATATTTT.